This T cell receptor beta chain comes out of a study of T-cell reconstitution after alpha-beta-depleted transplantation in children. Researchers prepared the TCRbeta library using unique molecular identifiers, the study reports. TCRdb called the PCR reads again in MiXCR, with one record for every CDR3 protein. The sample has 450,000 to 700,000 distinct CDR3 sequences; 25% to 30% are singletons. Study-wide findings and caveats: There were reportedly several hundred expanded graft clones from which alpha-beta T cells came about two months after transplant.

The CDR3 has 15 amino acids. Trimming removed 5 bases from V and 0 bases from J, with 12 bases in between. CDR1 SGHRS and CDR2 YFSETQ come from the germline V gene. Regarding this clonotype: Its cognate antigen is unknown.

The V and J genes are TRBV5-1 and TRBJ2-4; possible D gene TRBD1, 6 bases. The sequence came from a boy less than two years old with Wiskott-Aldrich syndrome, due to receive a stem cell transplant. The source was PBMCs, collected before TCRalphabeta/CD19-depleted stem cell transplant. The CDR3 nucleotides are TGCGCCAGCAGTGACAGGTTAATAGCCAAAAACATTCAGTACTTC. This gives the protein CASSDRLIAKNIQYF.